A single sample is the source of the 32 T cell receptor beta chains below, sequenced in a study of response to subunit inactivated influenza vaccine. One entry per CDR3 protein, called by TCRdb with MiXCR from the RT-PCR reads. The repertoire holds about 650,000 distinct CDR3 sequences, with 12% to 15% as singletons. The sample consisted of PBMCs from blood, taken 14 to 15 days before vaccination. These receptors all stem from a man over 45 who received an inactivated influenza vaccine.

In this sample, this clonotype turned up a few times. The gene calls are TRBV28 and TRBJ1-5, with a possible D match to TRBD1 (5 bases). The V gene's germline CDR1 is MDHEN and CDR2 SYDVKM. Trimming removed 3 bases from V and 0 bases from J, with 9 bases in between. The CDR3 sequence is 15 residues long. The CDR3 loop reads CASSFLGASNQPQHF. Written as DNA, the CDR3 is TGTGCCAGCAGTTTTCTCGGGGCTAGCAATCAGCCCCAGCATTTT.

The chain couples TRBV18 to TRBJ2-3, with TRBD2 matching over 9 bases. Germline V CDR1 and CDR2: KGHSH, LQKENI. The junction had 5 bases not matched to a gene; V was cut back by 3 bases and J by 1 base. The CDR3 runs 16 residues. Written as DNA, the CDR3 is TGTGCCAGCTCACCCGGACTAGCGCCGGGCACAGATACGCAGTATTTT. Encoded protein: CASSPGLAPGTDTQYF.

This clonotype occurred a few times. CDR3 region: CASRLDSEQYF. The CDR3 coding sequence is TGTGCCAGCAGACTAGACAGCGAGCAGTACTTC. The chain uses TRBV6-2 or TRBV6-3 and TRBJ2-7; the D call may be TRBD1 or TRBD2 (5 bases each). V was cut by 6 bases and J by 6 bases, with 9 bases left in between. The CDR3 spans 11 residues. The germline V gene encodes CDR1 MNHEY and CDR2 SVGEGT.

This clonotype was observed a few times. The chain links TRBV19 to TRBJ1-6, with TRBD1 matching over 7 bases. J was trimmed by 8 bases and V by 3 bases; bases with no gene match: 10. Germline V lookup: CDR1 LNHDA, CDR2 SQIVND (reference sequence). This CDR3 comprises 16 residues. The CDR3 nucleotides read TGTGCCAGTAGTATGAATACAGGGGTGAGTGATTCACCCCTCCACTTT. Its translation: CASSMNTGVSDSPLHF.

The table lists this clonotype with many counts. This sequence joins TRBV15 and TRBJ2-3; TRBD1 agrees at 9 bases. This CDR3 has 17 amino acids. The germline V gene has CDR1 LNHNV and CDR2 YYDKDF (reference sequence). Trimming cost V 5 bases and J 3 bases; bases outside gene matches: 12. CDR3 protein: CATSAGVTGGGTDTQYF. Here the CDR3 DNA reads TGTGCCACCAGCGCCGGAGTAACAGGGGGCGGGACAGATACGCAGTATTTT.

This clonotype was recorded many times. The J gene is TRBJ1-1, the V gene TRBV28, with no clear D. The CDR3 runs to 14 residues. Trimming stripped 2 bases from V and 1 base from J, with 8 bases between. CDR1 MDHEN and CDR2 SYDVKM come from the germline V gene. The DNA for the CDR3 is TGTGCCAGCAGTTTAACGAGCAAGAACACTGAAGCTTTCTTT. Residues: CASSLTSKNTEAFF.

V usage is TRBV2 and J usage is TRBJ2-7; D is uncertain. This CDR3 is built from 12 residues. Germline-derived CDR1 and CDR2 are SNHLY and FYNNEI. V was trimmed by 7 bases and J by 2 bases, leaving 9 bases between them. The CDR3 spells CASIAATYEQYF. The CDR3, as DNA: TGTGCCAGCATCGCGGCCACCTACGAGCAGTACTTC.

Only a few counts were recorded for this clonotype. This sequence joins TRBV5-1 and TRBJ2-7, with 11 bases fitting TRBD1. The CDR3 loop spans 15 amino acids. J gave up 3 bases and V 4 bases, and 6 bases lay outside the gene matches. Germline lookup yields CDR1 SGHRS and CDR2 YFSETQ. CDR3 coding DNA: TGCGCCAGCAGCCCCCCAGGGACAGGGGGCTACGAGCAGTACTTC. It codes for CASSPPGTGGYEQYF.

This clonotype was counted ten times or more. The chain has TRBV20-1 and TRBJ1-6; 7 bases map to TRBD1. CDR3 length: 14 residues. V shed 3 bases, J shed 7 bases, and the junction held 6 bases outside the gene matches. The germline gives CDR1 DFQATT, CDR2 SNEGSKA (reference sequence). The CDR3, as DNA: TGCAGTGCTAGGACGGGACAGTTAAATTCACCCCTCCACTTT. This codes for CSARTGQLNSPLHF.

This chain connects TRBV20-1 to TRBJ1-3; D uncertain. The V and J ends lost 0 bases and 6 bases respectively, with 12 bases between them. This CDR3 has 14 residues. The V gene's germline CDR1 is DFQATT and CDR2 SNEGSKA (reference sequence). CDR3 DNA: TGCAGTGCTAGAGACCCGGGGAGCGCAAACACCATATATTTT. It encodes CSARDPGSANTIYF.

This clonotype was found many times. Its ends do not fully match the called genes, so a read error is possible. V is TRBV4-1 and J is TRBJ1-5; possibly TRBD1 for D (6 bases). The CDR3 is 14 amino acids. Germline assignment: CDR1 MGHRA and CDR2 YSYEKL. The CDR3 nucleotides read TGCGCCAGCAGCCAAGATCCAACTGAGGACAGAGCGTATTTT. Amino acid sequence: CASSQDPTEDRAYF.

Many counts were recorded for this clonotype. The chain links TRBV6-6 to TRBJ2-3; TRBD2 might be the D (6 bases). With 5 bases removed from V and 0 bases from J, the gap between germline ends came to 6 bases. The CDR3 consists of 13 residues. Germline CDR1 MNHNY, CDR2 SVGAGI (reference sequence). The CDR3 sequence is CASSAGSTDTQYF. Here the CDR3 DNA reads TGTGCCAGCAGTGCGGGGAGCACAGATACGCAGTATTTT.

V is TRBV7-9 and J is TRBJ2-1; 10 nucleotides match TRBD2. The CDR3 totals 14 residues. Germline assignment: CDR1 SEHNR and CDR2 FQNEAQ (reference sequence). Trimming cost V 4 bases and J 9 bases; bases outside gene matches: 6. This CDR3 is CASSSSGGEGEQFF. The CDR3 nucleotides are TGTGCCAGCAGCTCCAGCGGGGGGGAAGGTGAGCAGTTCTTC.

This clonotype was observed many times. CDR3 in amino acids: CAISESPSGSSTDTQYF. CDR3 sequence (DNA): TGTGCCATCAGTGAGTCCCCTAGCGGGTCTAGCACAGATACGCAGTATTTT. The chain carries TRBV10-3 and TRBJ2-3, with 8 bases matching TRBD2. Losses at the gene ends were 0 bases for V and 0 bases for J; bases not matched to a gene: 5. Germline values: CDR1 ENHRY, CDR2 SYGVKD. This CDR3 is 17 amino acids long.

This clonotype appeared a few times. The rearrangement uses TRBV20-1 and TRBJ2-7; D is uncertain. Per the germline V gene, CDR1 is DFQATT and CDR2 is SNEGSKA (reference sequence). V shed 0 bases and J shed 3 bases, with 12 bases lying between them. This CDR3 has 14 residues. This CDR3 is CSARDRNRHYEQYF. Here the CDR3 DNA reads TGCAGTGCTAGAGATAGAAACAGACACTACGAGCAGTACTTC.

This clonotype has just a few counts. The chain links TRBV5-1 to TRBJ2-5; 8 bases line up with TRBD1. V shed 0 bases, J shed 4 bases, and the junction held 17 bases outside the gene matches. Germline assignment: CDR1 SGHRS and CDR2 YFSETQ. CDR3 size: 19 residues. The CDR3 DNA reads as TGCGCCAGCAGCTTGGGGCGAGTTGGGACAGGTTTGAGGACAGAGACCCAGTACTTC. Amino acid sequence: CASSLGRVGTGLRTETQYF. The entire variable domain, with the rest obtained from reference TRBV5-1 and TRBJ2-5, is as follows: KAGVTQTPRYLIKTRGQQVTLSCSPISGHRSVSWYQQTPGQGLQFLFEYFSETQRNKGNFPGRFSGRQFSNSRSEMNVSTLELGDSALYLCASSLGRVGTGLRTETQYFGPGTRLLVL.

The chain carries TRBV7-2 and TRBJ2-7, with D possibly matching TRBD1 (5 bases). Between the trimmed V and J ends, which lost 2 bases and 3 bases, there was a span of 11 bases. This CDR3 spans 14 amino acids. CDR1 and CDR2 from the germline V gene are SGHTA and FQGNSA. Here the CDR3 reads CASSLPTGGYEQYF. CDR3 sequence (DNA): TGTGCCAGCAGCTTACCAACAGGCGGCTACGAGCAGTACTTC.

Remarks on this clonotype: Germline and junction disagree at one end, which may indicate a read error. The chain links TRBV7-9 to TRBJ2-7; D tentatively reads TRBD1 or TRBD2 (5 bases each). Germline CDR1 and CDR2: SEHNR and FQNEAQ (reference sequence). This CDR3 spans 13 amino acids. CDR3 sequence: CASSLGGTGSRGF. Here the CDR3 DNA reads TGTGCCAGCAGCTTAGGGGGGACGGGGTCGAGAGGCTTC.

This clonotype has just a few counts. The V gene is TRBV4-3, the J gene TRBJ2-7, with 8 bases fitting TRBD2. The CDR3 has 15 residues. The germline CDR1 and CDR2 sequences are LGHNA and YSLEER. J gave up 3 bases and V 4 bases, and 8 bases lay outside the gene matches. The CDR3, as DNA: TGCGCCAGCAGCCGAGCGGCGGGAGGAAACTACGAGCAGTACTTC. Translation gives CASSRAAGGNYEQYF.

V and J are TRBV12-5 and TRBJ2-5; TRBD2 might be the D (5 bases). CDR3 size: 13 residues. Germline V gene lookup returns CDR1 LGHNT and CDR2 FRNRAP. Trimming shortened V by 6 bases and J by 0 bases, and 8 bases separated the two germline ends. This chain's CDR3 is CASGAGYQETQYF. The CDR3 DNA reads as TGTGCTAGTGGGGCGGGCTACCAAGAGACCCAGTACTTC.

The table lists this clonotype with a few counts. This chain uses TRBV10-3 with TRBJ2-5; 7 bases map to TRBD2. Germline values: CDR1 ENHRY, CDR2 SYGVKD. J gave up 7 bases and V 3 bases, and 11 bases lay outside the gene matches. This CDR3 comprises 15 residues. The CDR3 loop reads CAISETTSASRTQYF. The CDR3 DNA sequence: TGTGCCATCAGTGAAACTACTAGCGCCTCCCGGACCCAGTACTTC.

The genes are TRBV4-3 and TRBJ2-6; D not resolved. Looked up from germline, CDR1 is LGHNA and CDR2 is YSLEER. The CDR3 is 16 amino acids. V lost 0 bases to trimming and J lost 2 bases, with 8 bases between them. CDR3 nucleotide sequence: TGCGCCAGCAGCCAAGAGATCCGGGCTGGGGCCAACGTCCTGACTTTC. Its protein is CASSQEIRAGANVLTF.

CDR3 sequence: CASSLQQAYEQYF. The CDR3 region has the DNA TGTGCCAGCAGCTTACAACAGGCCTACGAGCAGTACTTC. V is TRBV7-2 and J is TRBJ2-7, with D tentatively TRBD1 (5 bases). The CDR3 sequence is 13 residues long. V was pared by 2 bases and J by 2 bases, with 7 bases between. In germline, CDR1 is SGHTA, CDR2 FQGNSA.

Here the CDR3 reads CASSASLETQYF. Written as DNA, the CDR3 is TGTGCCAGCAGTGCTAGTTTGGAGACCCAGTACTTC. The chain uses TRBV7-2 and TRBJ2-5; D remains ambiguous. The germline V gene has CDR1 SGHTA and CDR2 FQGNSA. This CDR3 region has 12 residues. The germline V and J ends were trimmed by 6 bases and 5 bases, with 10 bases remaining between them.

This clonotype was counted only a few times. The rearrangement uses TRBV28 and TRBJ2-2; D unclear. The V gene lost 3 bases and the J gene lost 6 bases, with 11 bases spanning the gap. The CDR3 is 14 residues long. Per the germline V gene, CDR1 is MDHEN and CDR2 is SYDVKM. The CDR3 reads CASSFLFMAGELFF. CDR3 nucleotide sequence: TGTGCCAGCAGTTTCCTTTTTATGGCCGGGGAGCTGTTTTTT.

This chain uses TRBV10-2 with TRBJ2-6; D is perhaps TRBD1 (6 bases). The germline V gene encodes CDR1 WSHSY and CDR2 SAAADI. V shed 6 bases and J shed 2 bases, with 11 bases lying between them. The CDR3 length is 15 residues. Here the CDR3 reads CASRKGTTGANVLTF. In DNA, the CDR3 is TGCGCCAGCAGAAAAGGGACAACTGGGGCCAACGTCCTGACTTTC.

This clonotype has only a few counts. The chain uses TRBV10-3 and TRBJ2-1; 8 nucleotides agree with TRBD2. Trimming removed 0 bases from V and 5 bases from J; junction bases left unmatched: 12. This CDR3 has 18 residues. Germline V lookup: CDR1 ENHRY, CDR2 SYGVKD. The CDR3 DNA is TGTGCCATCAGTGAGTCGGCCCCTCGAGCGGGAGAGGACAATGAGCAGTTCTTC. It yields the protein CAISESAPRAGEDNEQFF.

This clonotype was detected a few times. The V and J genes are TRBV5-6 and TRBJ2-6; 7 bases map to TRBD2. V lost 5 bases to trimming and J lost 6 bases; unmatched junction nucleotides: 2. This CDR3 is built from 13 residues. Looked up from germline, CDR1 is SGHDT and CDR2 is YYEEEE. CDR3 amino acids: CASSRGEANVLTF. CDR3 nucleotide sequence: TGTGCCAGCAGTCGGGGGGAGGCCAACGTCCTGACTTTC.

This clonotype was picked up many times. The chain links TRBV20-1 to TRBJ2-7; D might be TRBD2 (6 bases). Between the trimmed V and J ends, which lost 3 bases and 2 bases, there was a span of 11 bases. The CDR3 has 13 amino acids. The germline gives CDR1 DFQATT, CDR2 SNEGSKA (reference sequence). CDR3 bases: TGCAGTGCTAGGGGCGGGAAGGCCTACGAGCAGTACTTC. Its translation: CSARGGKAYEQYF.

In this sample, this clonotype turned up a few times. V gene TRBV5-6 combines with J gene TRBJ2-6, with TRBD1 matching over 7 bases. The CDR3 has 18 amino acids. The germline V gene encodes CDR1 SGHDT and CDR2 YYEEEE. V shed 3 bases and J 0 bases; nucleotides not matched to a gene: 9. CDR3: CASSYGQAMNSGANVLTF. The CDR3 nucleotides read TGTGCCAGCAGCTACGGACAGGCTATGAACTCTGGGGCCAACGTCCTGACTTTC.

This clonotype turned up a few times. J is TRBJ2-1 and V is TRBV20-1; the match to TRBD1 covers 8 bases. Germline V gives CDR1 DFQATT, CDR2 SNEGSKA (reference sequence). V lost 6 bases to trimming and J lost 7 bases; unmatched junction nucleotides: 11. The CDR3 runs to 14 residues. The DNA for the CDR3 is TGCAGTGCCGGACAGGGCCAGGGGAAAAATGAGCAGTTCTTC. Translation gives CSAGQGQGKNEQFF.

This clonotype was found a few times. The chain uses TRBV10-3 and TRBJ2-5, with 7 bases aligning to TRBD2. Trimming cost V 4 bases and J 4 bases; bases outside gene matches: 3. Germline CDR1 reads ENHRY; CDR2 reads SYGVKD. This CDR3 comprises 13 residues. The CDR3 is CAISGGGGETQYF. The CDR3 DNA reads as TGTGCCATCAGTGGGGGCGGGGGAGAGACCCAGTACTTC.